These 22 T cell receptor beta chains were sequenced from one sample in a study of T-cell reconstitution after alpha-beta-depleted transplantation in children. The library targeted TCRbeta and was prepared with unique molecular identifiers. TCRdb passed the PCR reads through MiXCR, listing each CDR3 protein once. The sample yields about 640,000 distinct CDR3 sequences, 15% to 20% seen once. The specimen was PBMCs from the stem cell graft donor, collected from the stem cell graft. All receptors come from a human donor who donated a stem cell graft to a child with acute myeloid leukemia.

Only a few counts were recorded for this clonotype. This chain links TRBV6-2 or TRBV6-3 with TRBJ2-1; 8 bases fit TRBD1. Germline loops: CDR1 MNHEY, CDR2 SVGEGT. The CDR3 sequence is 12 residues long. Trimming removed 10 bases from V and 15 bases from J; junction bases left unmatched: 14. CDR3 residues: CATDRLGQAMFF. CDR3 DNA: TGTGCCACCGACCGGCTGGGACAGGCTATGTTCTTC.

At least ten counts were recorded for this clonotype. The CDR3 bases are TGTGCCAGCAGTGCCTCCGGGACAGAGACCCAGTACTTC. This codes for CASSASGTETQYF. The chain employs TRBV6-6 and TRBJ2-5; D tentatively fits TRBD1 or TRBD2 (5 bases each). Germline CDR1 is MNHNY and CDR2 is SVGAGI (reference sequence). The CDR3 covers 13 residues. Trimming cost V 5 bases and J 4 bases, with 11 bases left between them.

This clonotype was observed a handful of times. CDR3 amino acids: CASTRDRGAANTEAFF. The CDR3 DNA sequence: TGTGCCAGCACCCGGGACAGGGGGGCGGCGAACACTGAAGCTTTCTTT. V usage is TRBV7-2 and J usage is TRBJ1-1; 11 bases are a match to TRBD1. The CDR3 spans 16 residues. V lost 7 bases, J lost 1 base, and 8 bases stayed unmatched. Germline V gives CDR1 SGHTA, CDR2 FQGNSA.

The chain has TRBV12-3 or TRBV12-4 and TRBJ2-3; D unclear. The ends were cut back, 11 bases at V and 6 bases at J, with 33 bases in the middle. CDR3 length equals 18 residues. The CDR3 DNA reads as TGTGCCTTCTGCCTGGGTACGTACCTCCGAGGCGATTCGGATACGCAGTATTTT. Translating gives CAFCLGTYLRGDSDTQYF.

This clonotype was counted many times. The chain combines TRBV20-1 with TRBJ2-1; 7 positions match TRBD2. The germline gives CDR1 DFQATT, CDR2 SNEGSKA (reference sequence). The CDR3 runs 15 residues. Germline trimming cut 0 bases from V and 6 bases from J; bases unmatched to any gene: 8. The CDR3: CSARDRAGRFNEQFF. Written as DNA, the CDR3 is TGCAGTGCTAGAGATAGAGCGGGGCGGTTCAATGAGCAGTTCTTC.

This clonotype came up a few times. The rearrangement links TRBV7-9 to TRBJ1-2, with D perhaps matching TRBD1 (5 bases). V was shortened by 4 bases and J by 4 bases, with 10 bases between the two germline ends. CDR1 is SEHNR, CDR2 FQNEAQ, per germline (reference sequence). This CDR3 is built from 13 residues. The CDR3 DNA reads as TGTGCCAGCAGCTCACAGGACGGCTATGGCTACACCTTC. This encodes CASSSQDGYGYTF.

This clonotype was counted ten times or more. V and J are TRBV20-1 and TRBJ1-4; no reliable D call. The V end lost 6 bases, the J end lost 5 bases, and 10 bases lay between the germline ends. CDR3 length: 12 amino acids. The V gene's germline CDR1 is DFQATT and CDR2 SNEGSKA (reference sequence). The CDR3 bases are TGCAGTGCGGGAGTAGGGAATGAAAAACTGTTTTTT. Residues: CSAGVGNEKLFF.

This chain connects TRBV20-1 to TRBJ2-5; D is possibly TRBD1 or TRBD2 (6 bases each). Germline V gene sequence: CDR1 DFQATT, CDR2 SNEGSKA (reference sequence). The germline V and J ends were trimmed by 5 bases and 1 base, with 14 bases remaining between them. The CDR3 covers 14 residues. The CDR3 region is CSAPGWGAQETQYF. CDR3 nucleotide sequence: TGCAGTGCTCCGGGATGGGGGGCCCAAGAGACCCAGTACTTC.

This clonotype was observed a handful of times. This chain uses TRBV7-2 with TRBJ2-3, with D unclear. The CDR3 covers 13 residues. Germline lookup yields CDR1 SGHTA and CDR2 FQGNSA. Trimming left V 1 base short and J 5 bases short, with 7 bases between. DNA of the CDR3: TGTGCCAGCAGCTTAGTGCGTTTAGATACGCAGTATTTT. Translating it yields CASSLVRLDTQYF.

V gene TRBV20-1 combines with J gene TRBJ2-5, with no clear D. Germline V gives CDR1 DFQATT, CDR2 SNEGSKA (reference sequence). With 5 bases removed from V and 4 bases from J, the gap between germline ends came to 11 bases. The CDR3 runs 12 residues. This CDR3 is CSAPVSPETQYF. The CDR3 nucleotides are TGCAGTGCTCCCGTATCCCCAGAGACCCAGTACTTC.

This clonotype was detected many times. V usage is TRBV20-1 and J usage is TRBJ1-1; D might be TRBD1 (5 bases). Trimming removed 3 bases at V and 5 bases at J, with 13 bases between. Germline V gene data show CDR1 as DFQATT and CDR2 as SNEGSKA (reference sequence). The length of the CDR3 is 13 residues. The chain's CDR3 is CSASKGRGTEAFF. CDR3 sequence (DNA): TGCAGTGCTAGTAAGGGGCGGGGTACTGAAGCTTTCTTT.

This clonotype has only one observation. One junction end disagrees with the germline gene, perhaps due to a read error. The CDR3 DNA reads TGCGCCGGCAGCGGCAGGGACACTGAAGCTTTCTTT. It yields the protein CAGSGRDTEAFF. The chain employs TRBV5-1 and TRBJ1-1; tentatively, D is TRBD1 (5 bases). Germline V CDR1 and CDR2: SGHRS, YFSETQ. The CDR3 has 12 amino acids. The full variable domain, in which reference TRBV5-1 and TRBJ1-1 provide the parts outside the CDR3, is KAGVTQTPRYLIKTRGQQVTLSCSPISGHRSVSWYQQTPGQGLQFLFEYFSETQRNKGNFPGRFSGRQFSNSRSEMNVSTLELGDSALYLCAGSGRDTEAFFGQGTRLTVV.

This clonotype came up a few times. The CDR3 here is CASSSGGLGANVLTF. The CDR3 DNA reads as TGCGCCAGCAGCTCTGGGGGTCTAGGGGCCAACGTCCTGACTTTC. This chain joins TRBV5-1 and TRBJ2-6; D is possibly TRBD1 or TRBD2 (5 bases each). V lost 3 bases to trimming and J lost 4 bases, with 11 bases between them. Looked up from germline, CDR1 is SGHRS and CDR2 is YFSETQ. CDR3 length: 15 amino acids.

A few counts support this clonotype. The rearrangement joins TRBV5-6 to TRBJ1-1; 11 bases align to TRBD1. Losses at the gene ends were 4 bases for V and 10 bases for J; bases not matched to a gene: 9. The germline CDR1 and CDR2 sequences are SGHDT and YYEEEE. The CDR3 spans 14 residues. As DNA, the CDR3 is TGTGCCAGCAGCGCCGGGACAGGGGGAAGTAGAGCTTTCTTT. It is translated as CASSAGTGGSRAFF.

The rearrangement joins TRBV9 to TRBJ2-7; 11 bases line up with TRBD2. CDR1 is SGDLS and CDR2 is YYNGEE in the germline V gene. The CDR3 is 17 residues long. The junction had 7 bases not matched to a gene; V was cut back by 0 bases and J by 2 bases. The CDR3 reads CASSVESSGGPPYEQYF. The CDR3 coding sequence is TGTGCCAGCAGCGTAGAGTCTAGCGGGGGGCCGCCCTACGAGCAGTACTTC. Variable domain in full (rest from reference TRBV9 and TRBJ2-7): DSGVTQTPKHLITATGQRVTLRCSPRSGDLSVYWYQQSLDQGLQFLIQYYNGEERAKGNILERFSAQQFPDLHSELNLSSLELGDSALYFCASSVESSGGPPYEQYFGPGTRLTVT.

The V and J genes are TRBV29-1 and TRBJ2-1; 12 nucleotides match TRBD2. Germline V lookup: CDR1 SQVTM, CDR2 ANQGSEA. The CDR3 contains 16 residues. V shed 3 bases and J 8 bases; nucleotides not matched to a gene: 11. Here the CDR3 reads CSVEPTASGGADEQFF. The CDR3 coding sequence is TGCAGCGTTGAGCCGACAGCTAGCGGGGGGGCCGATGAGCAGTTCTTC.

This chain uses TRBV6-1 with TRBJ1-1, with unresolved D. This CDR3 comprises 13 residues. Per germline, CDR1 MNHNS and CDR2 SASEGT. V lost 7 bases to trimming and J lost 4 bases, with 13 bases between them. CDR3 amino acids: CASKEVLSTEAFF. CDR3 DNA sequence: TGTGCCAGCAAGGAAGTCTTGAGCACTGAAGCTTTCTTT.

The chain employs TRBV5-1 and TRBJ2-5; no definite D call. The CDR3 is 14 residues long. Germline V gene lookup returns CDR1 SGHRS and CDR2 YFSETQ. The germline V and J ends were trimmed by 5 bases and 1 base, with 12 bases remaining between them. CDR3 in DNA: TGCGCCAGCAGTCCCGGATCCCGCCAAGAGACCCAGTACTTC. This translates into CASSPGSRQETQYF.

In its sample, this clonotype was seen once. This chain links TRBV28 with TRBJ1-5, with D possibly being TRBD1 (6 bases). Per germline, CDR1 MDHEN and CDR2 SYDVKM. The V and J ends lost 2 bases and 3 bases respectively, with 11 bases between them. The CDR3 consists of 15 residues. CDR3 residues: CASSLDGGHNQPQHF. Written as DNA, the CDR3 is TGTGCCAGCAGTTTAGATGGGGGGCACAATCAGCCCCAGCATTTT.

The chain carries TRBV20-1 and TRBJ1-4, with a possible D match to TRBD1 (5 bases). This CDR3 contains 14 residues. With 5 bases removed from V and 2 bases from J, the gap between germline ends came to 12 bases. Germline V gives CDR1 DFQATT, CDR2 SNEGSKA (reference sequence). CDR3 in DNA: TGCAGTGCTCGACAGCCACCCACTAATGAAAAACTGTTTTTT. It translates to CSARQPPTNEKLFF.

This clonotype was recorded at least ten times. The V and J genes are TRBV5-6 and TRBJ1-1, with D perhaps TRBD1 (6 bases). The CDR3 has 13 residues. Germline values: CDR1 SGHDT, CDR2 YYEEEE. V lost 7 bases and J lost 4, with 14 bases in between. The CDR3 sequence is CASLSQGGTEAFF. Here the CDR3 DNA reads TGTGCCAGCTTATCACAGGGAGGCACTGAAGCTTTCTTT.

In DNA, the CDR3 is TGCAGTGCCAAGACCTTGTGGACTAGCGGGGGGGAGACCCAGTACTTC. This codes for CSAKTLWTSGGETQYF. This chain links TRBV20-1 with TRBJ2-5; 14 bases align to TRBD2. This CDR3 contains 16 residues. CDR1 is DFQATT and CDR2 is SNEGSKA in the germline V gene (reference sequence). Losses at the gene ends were 6 bases for V and 5 bases for J; bases not matched to a gene: 11.